This T cell receptor (beta chain) was sequenced during a study of OX40 agonist ivuxolimab in advanced cancers. The assay was immunoSEQ multiplex PCR, and TCRdb's table has in-frame clones only and misses some. The repertoire holds fewer than 65,000 clones, with around 89% as singletons. The CDR3 covers 15 residues. Germline V gene lookup returns CDR1 KGHSH and CDR2 LQKENI. On this clone: The germline gene is not matched at one end of the junction; a read error may be the cause.

The gene calls are TRBV18 and TRBJ2-4; possibly TRBD2 for D (5 bases). This TCR derives from an adult with an advanced solid tumor such as melanoma, head and neck, liver or kidney cancer. The sample here was CD4+ or CD8+ T cells sorted from blood, taken in a trial of the OX40 agonist ivuxolimab. CDR3 loop: CTSSPQAGNQNIQYF. CDR3 DNA sequence: TGTACCAGCTCACCACAAGCCGGGAACCAAAACATTCAGTACTTC. The full variable domain, in which reference TRBV18 and TRBJ2-4 provide the parts outside the CDR3, is NAGVMQNPRHLVRRRGQEARLRCSPMKGHSHVYWYRQLPEEGLKFMVYLQKENIIDESGMPKERFSAEFPKEGPSILRIQQVVRGDSAAYFCTSSPQAGNQNIQYFGAGTRLSVL.